This TCR beta chain was profiled in a study of response to subunit inactivated influenza vaccine. Study-wide findings and caveats: Each seasonal influenza vaccination, the authors suggested, recruits few new T cells.

TCRdb used MiXCR to reprocess the RT-PCR reads, holding one entry per CDR3 protein. Among about 520,000 distinct CDR3 sequences, around 25% were seen once, and the ten largest hold 1.9%. Points on this clonotype: No antigen is known for it.

Deletions cut 0 bases from V and 2 bases from J, with 11 bases between. Germline V gene sequence: CDR1 LGHNA, CDR2 YNFKEQ. The CDR3 loop spans 15 amino acids. The origin of this receptor is a man aged 45 to 65 who received an inactivated influenza vaccine. The rearrangement uses TRBV4-2 and TRBJ2-7; D uncertain. Sequenced material: CD4+ T cells sorted from PBMCs, taken approximately 5 days after vaccination. The CDR3 protein is CASSQDFGRPYEQYF. The CDR3 DNA follows: TGTGCCAGCAGCCAAGATTTTGGGCGGCCCTACGAGCAGTACTTC.